The T cell receptor (beta chain) described here comes from a study of regulatory T cells in long-lasting Graves disease. Construction of the TCR beta libraries employed iRepertoire HTBI primers in conjunction with Arm-PCR of CDR3 regions. TCRdb passed the multiplex PCR reads through MiXCR, listing each CDR3 protein once. The repertoire consists of around 500,000 distinct CDR3 sequences, with approximately 12% occurring once and the leading ten covering about 9.1%. Study observations and caveats: TRBV28, TRBJ1-2 and TRBJ2-5 were segments that persistent disease favored.

The time point: newly diagnosed GD, antithyroid drugs for less than 3 months. Scientists built the TCR library using RNA that was extracted from PBMCs. This clonotype came up many times. Its antigen is unidentified. Germline assignment: CDR1 MDHEN and CDR2 SYDVKM. This CDR3 spans 14 amino acids. V lost 6 bases and J lost 10, with 16 bases in between. These data were also filed under a second study, of T cells in Graves' hyperthyroidism and ophthalmopathy.

The origin of this receptor is a man aged 30 to 45 with Graves disease. Sequenced here: peripheral blood mononuclear cells (PBMCs), sampled at new diagnosis, from a patient treated with antithyroid drugs. The chain joins TRBV28 to TRBJ1-6; D possibly corresponds to TRBD1 (6 bases). CDR3: CASRVQGVQSPLHF. CDR3 bases: TGTGCCAGCAGAGTACAGGGAGTCCAGTCACCCCTCCACTTT.